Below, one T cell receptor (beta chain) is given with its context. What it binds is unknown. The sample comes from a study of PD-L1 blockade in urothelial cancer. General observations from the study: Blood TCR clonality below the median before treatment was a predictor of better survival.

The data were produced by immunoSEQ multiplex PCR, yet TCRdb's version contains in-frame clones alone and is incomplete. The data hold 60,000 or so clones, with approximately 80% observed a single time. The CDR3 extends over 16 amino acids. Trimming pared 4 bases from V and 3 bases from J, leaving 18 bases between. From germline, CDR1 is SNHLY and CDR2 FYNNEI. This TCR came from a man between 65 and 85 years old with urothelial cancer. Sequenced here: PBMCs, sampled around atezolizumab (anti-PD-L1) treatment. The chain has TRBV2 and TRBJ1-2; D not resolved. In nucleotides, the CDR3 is TGTGCCAGCAGTGCAGTTACCGGGAGGAAGGACTATGGCTACACCTTC. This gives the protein CASSAVTGRKDYGYTF.